The present T cell receptor (beta chain) was sequenced within a study of T cells in Graves' hyperthyroidism and ophthalmopathy. Study-level information: The initial diagnosis was the point when peripheral blood was collected, ahead of any treatment.

This clonotype was detected many times. The antigen is not known. Diagnoses were made from clinical symptoms, serum measures (thyroxine and TRAb), thyroid ultrasound and orbital computed tomography. Fresh 10 ml peripheral blood yielded PBMCs. Amplified TCR beta CDR3 regions derived from RNA transcripts. First-round RT-PCR targeting the TCR CDR3 was performed with the HTBI primer set. TCRdb re-called the multiplex PCR reads through MiXCR, storing one row per CDR3 protein. The sample comprises 92,000 or so distinct CDR3 sequences, over 50% of which are singletons, and 27% rests with the top ten. Notes on the study in general: Ophthalmopathy prediction by the model preceded onset by a median about 6 months.

The sequenced material came from blood. The origin of this receptor is a woman aged 40 to 50 with Graves' hyperthyroidism.

The CDR3 loop reads CAIQTGGGKTIYF. In DNA, the CDR3 is TGTGCCATTCAAACAGGGGGCGGGAAGACCATATATTTT. The V call is TRBV10-3, the J call TRBJ1-3, with 9 nucleotides matching TRBD1. Germline values: CDR1 ENHRY, CDR2 SYGVKD. This CDR3 is built from 13 residues. The ends lost 9 bases at V and 10 bases at J; junction bases unmatched: 10.